A single sample gave rise to the 10 T cell receptor beta chains below, sequenced in a study of response to subunit inactivated influenza vaccine (dated by TCRdb to the late 2010s). Library generation was performed with RT-PCR. TCRdb lists the instrument as Illumina HiSeq 2500. In TCRdb, the public reads were trimmed at Q25 with fastp and aligned with MiXCR, with productive beta chains retained. Identical CDR3 protein sequences are pooled into one entry, listed with their most common genes and DNA. In this sample the table shows around 250,000 distinct CDR3 sequences, approximately 12% of which occur a single time. About 8% of the sample is taken by the ten largest. The sample was non-naive T cells sorted from PBMCs, taken roughly 15 days before vaccination. The cell subset or site label corresponds to: memory T cell fraction. Every receptor here comes from a man in his forties or fifties who received an inactivated influenza vaccine. Donor details come from another sample of the same person, matched by shared clones.

The J gene is TRBJ2-1, the V gene TRBV28; the D gene is possibly TRBD1 (5 bases). Looked up from germline, CDR1 is MDHEN and CDR2 is SYDVKM. V was shortened by 7 bases and J by 0 bases, with 13 bases between the two germline ends. The CDR3 has 15 amino acids. The CDR3 region is CASIPGQGSYNEQFF. CDR3 DNA sequence: TGTGCCAGCATCCCTGGGCAGGGCTCCTACAATGAGCAGTTCTTC.

The table lists this clonotype with a few counts. The V and J genes are TRBV5-4 and TRBJ2-7, with no clear D. The germline V and J ends were trimmed by 4 bases and 4 bases, with 18 bases remaining between them. Germline V gene lookup returns CDR1 SGHNT and CDR2 YYREEE (reference sequence). This CDR3 region has 15 residues. The CDR3 nucleotides are TGTGCCAGCAGCCCGGACCTCCCCCTGGGGTACGAGCAGTACTTC. It specifies CASSPDLPLGYEQYF. Based on the CDR3 plus reference TRBV5-4 and TRBJ2-7, the full variable domain is ETGVTQSPTHLIKTRGQQVTLRCSSQSGHNTVSWYQQALGQGPQFIFQYYREEENGRGNFPPRFSGLQFPNYSSELNVNALELDDSALYLCASSPDLPLGYEQYFGPGTRLTVT.

The table lists this clonotype with many counts. The chain joins TRBV7-2 to TRBJ2-3, with TRBD2 matching 10 bases. This CDR3 is built from 14 residues. Germline V lookup: CDR1 SGHTA, CDR2 FQGNSA. The V and J ends lost 5 bases and 4 bases, in that order; junction bases with no gene match: 3. The DNA of the CDR3 is TGTGCCAGCAGCCAAGGACTAGCGGCAGATACGCAGTATTTT. It codes for CASSQGLAADTQYF.

This clonotype was recorded a few times. The rearrangement uses TRBV28 and TRBJ2-1; D is ambiguous. Germline CDR1 and CDR2: MDHEN and SYDVKM. The CDR3 is 12 residues long. V gave up 3 bases and J gave up 5 bases, with 5 bases separating them. Here the CDR3 reads CASSFDDNEQFF. DNA for the CDR3: TGTGCCAGCAGTTTCGATGACAATGAGCAGTTCTTC. Full variable domain (missing parts from reference TRBV28 and TRBJ2-1): DVKVTQSSRYLVKRTGEKVFLECVQDMDHENMFWYRQDPGLGLRLIYFSYDVKMKEKGDIPEGYSVSREKKERFSLILESASTNQTSMYLCASSFDDNEQFFGPGTRLTVL.

In this sample, this clonotype turned up a few times. The rearrangement joins TRBV6-1 to TRBJ2-3, with D maybe TRBD1 (5 bases). V lost 8 bases, J lost 2 bases, and 14 bases lay in between. The CDR3 is made up of 14 amino acids. The germline gives CDR1 MNHNS, CDR2 SASEGT. Here the CDR3 DNA reads TGTGCCAGCTCCGGACACACCTACACAGATACGCAGTATTTT. Translated, it gives CASSGHTYTDTQYF.

This rearrangement joins TRBV9 to TRBJ1-1; perhaps TRBD1 as D (5 bases). Germline V gene lookup returns CDR1 SGDLS and CDR2 YYNGEE. V dropped 0 bases and J dropped 4 bases, with 13 bases sitting between them. The CDR3 extends over 15 amino acids. CDR3 in amino acids: CASSVGQSGTTEAFF. The CDR3 DNA reads TGTGCCAGCAGCGTAGGACAGTCCGGGACCACTGAAGCTTTCTTT.

The chain uses TRBV6-2 or TRBV6-3 and TRBJ2-7; 12 bases are shared with TRBD1. Trimming took 2 bases from V and 6 from J; bases not matched to a gene: 5. Germline lookup yields CDR1 MNHEY and CDR2 SVGEGT. The CDR3 loop spans 15 amino acids. The CDR3 bases are TGTGCCAGCAGTTACAGGGGACAGGGGGCGTCCGAGCAGTACTTC. Encoded protein: CASSYRGQGASEQYF.

The V and J genes are TRBV4-2 and TRBJ2-7, with 11 bases identical to TRBD2. CDR1 and CDR2 (germline): LGHNA, YNFKEQ. This CDR3 contains 15 residues. J lost 4 bases, V lost 1 base, and 3 bases had no gene match. The CDR3 region has the DNA TGTGCCAGCAGCCAAGGGGGACTAGCGGATTACGAGCAGTACTTC. This encodes CASSQGGLADYEQYF.

As DNA, the CDR3 is TGTGCCAGCAGTGTCTCGGGGAGGGGTGCAATTCAGCCCCAGCATTTT. Protein: CASSVSGRGAIQPQHF. The V and J genes are TRBV2 and TRBJ1-5; tentatively, D is TRBD1 (5 bases). The CDR3 consists of 16 residues. V was clipped by 4 bases and J by 6 bases, with 19 bases between them. The germline gives CDR1 SNHLY, CDR2 FYNNEI.

Comments on this clonotype: It may be a read error: a sequence one base away is much more abundant. The rearrangement links TRBV12-3 or TRBV12-4 to TRBJ1-5; D unclear. Trimming removed 5 bases at V and 2 bases at J, with 4 bases between. This CDR3 contains 12 residues. CDR3 loop: CASSTRNQPQHF. The CDR3 bases are TGTGCCAGCAGTACCCGCAATCAGCCCCAGCATTTT.